This TCR beta chain was recovered during a study of T cells after yellow fever vaccination. As TCR cDNA was made by 5'RACE template switching, a universal primer site and UMIs were added. Each CDR3 protein is one row after TCRdb ran MiXCR on the 5' RACE reads. This table has approximately 610,000 distinct CDR3 sequences, about a sixth appearing once. V gave up 6 bases and J gave up 0 bases, with 11 bases separating them. Germline V gives CDR1 MDHEN, CDR2 SYDVKM. The CDR3 runs to 15 residues. This clonotype was counted between two and nine times. The origin of this receptor is a man aged 18-30 years who received the YFV17D yellow fever vaccine. V usage is TRBV28 and J usage is TRBJ1-4, with D unresolved. The input for sequencing was PBMCs, taken 5 to 6 days after the first yellow fever vaccination. The CDR3 DNA reads as TGTGCCAGCAGAAAAAACACTGCAACTAATGAAAAACTGTTTTTT. This encodes CASRKNTATNEKLFF.